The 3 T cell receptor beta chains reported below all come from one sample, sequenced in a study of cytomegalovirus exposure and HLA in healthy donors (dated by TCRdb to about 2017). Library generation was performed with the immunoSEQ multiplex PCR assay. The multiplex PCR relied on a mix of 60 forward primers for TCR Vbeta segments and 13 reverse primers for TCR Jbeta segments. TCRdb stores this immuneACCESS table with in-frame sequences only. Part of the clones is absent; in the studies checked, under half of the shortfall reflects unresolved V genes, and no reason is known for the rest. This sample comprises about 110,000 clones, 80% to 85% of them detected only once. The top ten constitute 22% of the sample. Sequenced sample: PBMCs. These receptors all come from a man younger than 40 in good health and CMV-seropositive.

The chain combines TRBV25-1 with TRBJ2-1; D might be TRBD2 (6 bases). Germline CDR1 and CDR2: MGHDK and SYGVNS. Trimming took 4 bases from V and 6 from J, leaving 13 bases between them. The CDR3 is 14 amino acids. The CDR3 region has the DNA TGTGCCAGCAGTGCTCCGAGGGAGGTCAATGAGCAGTTCTTC. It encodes CASSAPREVNEQFF.

CDR3 amino acids: CASSFITDQETQYF. The CDR3 DNA reads as TGTGCCAGCAGCTTCATCACAGATCAGGAGACCCAGTACTTC. The chain has TRBV11-2 and TRBJ2-5; D is uncertain. Trimming removed 3 bases at V and 5 bases at J, with 13 bases between. CDR1 and CDR2 from the germline V gene are SGHAT and FQNNGV. The CDR3 runs 14 residues. Filled out from reference TRBV11-2 and TRBJ2-5, the complete variable domain reads EAGVAQSPRYKIIEKRQSVAFWCNPISGHATLYWYQQILGQGPKLLIQFQNNGVVDDSQLPKDRFSAERLKGVDSTLKIQPAKLEDSAVYLCASSFITDQETQYFGPGTRLLVL.

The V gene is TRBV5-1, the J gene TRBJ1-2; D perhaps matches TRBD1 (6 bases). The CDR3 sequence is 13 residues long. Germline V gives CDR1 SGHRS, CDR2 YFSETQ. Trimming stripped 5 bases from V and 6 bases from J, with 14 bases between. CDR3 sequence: CASSLTGSNGYTF. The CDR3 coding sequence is TGCGCCAGCAGTCTCACAGGGTCCAATGGCTACACCTTC.